Following are 30 T cell receptor beta chains from one sample sequenced in a study of T cells in localized non-small cell lung cancer. Measured with immunoSEQ multiplex PCR; TCRdb has only the in-frame clones, and not every one. The table records roughly 16,000 clones, about 88% of them present only once. This material consisted of peripheral blood, taken before any cancer treatment. The receptors shown here come from a female donor older than 55 with stage III squamous cell lung carcinoma.

The chain employs TRBV29-1 and TRBJ1-5; D call uncertain. The CDR3 is made up of 13 amino acids. Looked up from germline, CDR1 is SQVTM and CDR2 is ANQGSEA. V lost 1 base and J 6 bases, leaving 10 bases between the germline ends. Written as DNA, the CDR3 is TGCAGCGTTGAAGGGCAGGATGGTCAGCCCCAGCATTTT. Its protein product is CSVEGQDGQPQHF.

The genes are TRBV30 and TRBJ2-7; 12 bases fit TRBD2. This CDR3 has 14 residues. The V and J ends lost 3 bases and 2 bases, in that order; junction bases with no gene match: 2. Germline lookup yields CDR1 GTSNPN and CDR2 SVGIG (reference sequence). The CDR3 nucleotides read TGTGCCTGGAGAGGACTAGCGGGAACCTACGAGCAGTACTTC. Protein sequence: CAWRGLAGTYEQYF.

V gene TRBV18 combines with J gene TRBJ1-1; the D gene is possibly TRBD1 (5 bases). Germline CDR1 reads KGHSH; CDR2 reads LQKENI. This CDR3 region has 13 residues. The V end was cut by 3 bases, the J end by 3 bases, with 8 bases between. The CDR3 loop reads CASSPGRDTEAFF. The CDR3, as DNA: TGTGCCAGCTCACCCGGCAGGGACACTGAAGCTTTCTTT.

The CDR3 nucleotides are TGTGCCAGCAGTCCGCTCCTCCCCTTACAGGGTAGCACAGATACGCAGTATTTT. Translation gives CASSPLLPLQGSTDTQYF. The chain links TRBV28 to TRBJ2-3, with D possibly TRBD1 on 6 matching bases. This CDR3 spans 18 amino acids. Deletions cut 5 bases from V and 0 bases from J, with 21 bases between. The germline V gene has CDR1 MDHEN and CDR2 SYDVKM.

The chain has TRBV7-9 and TRBJ1-1, with unresolved D. Germline values: CDR1 SEHNR, CDR2 FQNEAQ (reference sequence). This CDR3 has 17 amino acids. The V and J ends lost 1 base and 0 bases respectively, with 15 bases between them. The CDR3: CASSLVFSTAMNTEAFF. CDR3 sequence (DNA): TGTGCCAGCAGCTTAGTTTTTTCGACTGCCATGAACACTGAAGCTTTCTTT.

This rearrangement joins TRBV19 to TRBJ1-5; 8 bases fit TRBD1. The CDR3 is 16 residues long. Germline V gives CDR1 LNHDA, CDR2 SQIVND (reference sequence). V shed 3 bases and J 5 bases; nucleotides not matched to a gene: 9. The CDR3 loop reads CASSIFGQGNYQPQHF. The CDR3 DNA reads TGTGCCAGTAGTATCTTCGGACAGGGAAATTATCAGCCCCAGCATTTT.

This rearrangement joins TRBV6-5 to TRBJ2-1; 10 bases are a match to TRBD2. This CDR3 comprises 14 residues. Germline V gene sequence: CDR1 MNHEY, CDR2 SVGAGI. With V trimmed by 6 bases and J by 7 bases, 6 bases remained unmatched. CDR3 region: CASRRLAGPNEQFF. Here the CDR3 DNA reads TGTGCCAGCAGAAGACTAGCGGGCCCAAATGAGCAGTTCTTC.

This clone was observed once. This sequence joins TRBV2 and TRBJ1-5; D not certain. Germline CDR1 is SNHLY and CDR2 is FYNNEI. V lost 7 bases, J lost 11 bases, and 18 bases lay in between. The CDR3 length is 13 residues. The DNA for the CDR3 is TGTGCCAGCACCGTCGGTCCGACGGTGGCCCAGCATTTT. This sequence encodes CASTVGPTVAQHF.

The gene calls are TRBV28 and TRBJ2-7, with TRBD1 matching over 8 bases. CDR1 MDHEN and CDR2 SYDVKM come from the germline V gene. The V segment lost 3 bases and the J segment 2 bases; nucleotides outside the gene matches: 9. CDR3 size: 16 residues. CDR3 sequence (DNA): TGTGCCAGCAGTTTCTCCCCCGGGACAGGAGCCTACGAGCAGTACTTC. Translating gives CASSFSPGTGAYEQYF.

The V gene is TRBV18, the J gene TRBJ2-5, with 9 nucleotides matching TRBD1. Losses at the gene ends were 3 bases for V and 5 bases for J; bases not matched to a gene: 4. This CDR3 region has 14 residues. The germline V gene has CDR1 KGHSH and CDR2 LQKENI. The CDR3 here is CASSPGQGLETQYF. The DNA for the CDR3 is TGTGCCAGCTCACCTGGACAGGGGTTGGAGACCCAGTACTTC.

This chain connects TRBV27 to TRBJ1-5; TRBD1 matches at 7 bases. The CDR3 extends over 14 amino acids. J lost 7 bases, V lost 4 bases, and 7 bases had no gene match. CDR1 and CDR2 from the germline V gene are MNHEY and SMNVEV (reference sequence). CDR3 sequence (DNA): TGTGCCAGCAGTTCAGAGGGGGCAGGGCAGCCCCAGCATTTT. Protein: CASSSEGAGQPQHF.

This sequence joins TRBV6-1 and TRBJ1-1, with 8 bases lining up with TRBD1. The V segment lost 2 bases and the J segment 5 bases; nucleotides outside the gene matches: 7. The CDR3 has 15 amino acids. CDR1 is MNHNS, CDR2 SASEGT, per germline. In DNA form, the CDR3 reads TGTGCCAGCAGTGAAAATCAGGGGGCAAGAACTGAAGCTTTCTTT. It specifies CASSENQGARTEAFF.

The rearrangement joins TRBV6-5 to TRBJ1-3; unclear D gene. Trimming pared 2 bases from V and 0 bases from J, leaving 8 bases between. The CDR3 sequence is 15 residues long. Germline loops: CDR1 MNHEY, CDR2 SVGAGI. In DNA, the CDR3 is TGTGCCAGCAGTTACGGTGGGGTCTCTGGAAACACCATATATTTT. Translating it yields CASSYGGVSGNTIYF.

This chain connects TRBV23-1 to TRBJ2-1; no clear D. TRBV23-1 is treated as an ORF (open reading frame) with a function not yet certain. CDR3 size: 10 residues. V gave up 2 bases and J gave up 10 bases, with 3 bases separating them. CDR3 protein: CASSQPEQFF. The CDR3 DNA reads as TGCGCCAGCAGTCAACCCGAGCAGTTCTTC.

The chain couples TRBV6-5 to TRBJ2-1; D unresolved. CDR3 length: 12 residues. Germline V gene sequence: CDR1 MNHEY, CDR2 SVGAGI. V lost 8 bases, J lost 8 bases, and 13 bases lay in between. The CDR3, as DNA: TGTGCCAGCTGCATAGCCGAGGATGAGCAGTTCTTC. It codes for CASCIAEDEQFF.

The chain employs TRBV6-5 and TRBJ2-1; tentatively, D is TRBD2 (6 bases). Trimming stripped 5 bases from V and 2 bases from J, with 13 bases between. The CDR3 covers 15 residues. Germline V gene sequence: CDR1 MNHEY, CDR2 SVGAGI. In DNA, the CDR3 is TGTGCCAGCAGTCTTTTGGGGGGAACCTACAATGAGCAGTTCTTC. Its translation: CASSLLGGTYNEQFF.

V gene TRBV4-1 combines with J gene TRBJ2-3, with unresolved D. Germline CDR1 MGHRA, CDR2 YSYEKL. The CDR3 totals 16 residues. The ends were cut back, 1 base at V and 2 bases at J, with 13 bases in the middle. The CDR3 DNA reads as TGCGCCAGCAGCCAAGGGCCACTCACCCTCACAGATACGCAGTATTTT. Translation gives CASSQGPLTLTDTQYF.

CDR3 DNA sequence: TGTGCCAGCAGAAGTAATCGCGGGACTAGCGGGAGCTTCTATGAGCAGTTCTTC. This gives the protein CASRSNRGTSGSFYEQFF. The J gene is TRBJ2-1, the V gene TRBV27; 14 bases match TRBD2. Germline V gene lookup returns CDR1 MNHEY and CDR2 SMNVEV (reference sequence). This CDR3 has 18 residues. V shed 6 bases and J 8 bases; nucleotides not matched to a gene: 15.

This clone was seen only once. This rearrangement joins TRBV6-5 to TRBJ2-5; tentative D call: TRBD2 (5 bases). This CDR3 region has 11 residues. Germline V gene lookup returns CDR1 MNHEY and CDR2 SVGAGI. Trimming pared 5 bases from V and 5 bases from J, leaving 6 bases between. CDR3 loop: CASSGGETQYF. CDR3 bases: TGTGCCAGCAGTGGCGGGGAGACCCAGTACTTC.

V and J are TRBV30 and TRBJ1-5, with D unresolved. Trimming pared 0 bases from V and 4 bases from J, leaving 7 bases between. CDR3 size: 13 residues. Germline lookup yields CDR1 GTSNPN and CDR2 SVGIG (reference sequence). CDR3 sequence reads: CAWSVKGNQPQHF. CDR3 DNA sequence: TGTGCCTGGAGTGTTAAGGGAAATCAGCCCCAGCATTTT.

The rearrangement links TRBV29-1 to TRBJ1-2, with D possibly TRBD1 on 5 matching bases. CDR3 length: 13 residues. Trimming pared 4 bases from V and 0 bases from J, leaving 9 bases between. CDR1 is SQVTM, CDR2 ANQGSEA, per germline. In nucleotides, the CDR3 is TGCAGCGTTGCGACAGCAGCTAACTATGGCTACACCTTC. It translates to CSVATAANYGYTF.

This chain links TRBV5-1 with TRBJ2-5; D remains unclear. CDR3 length: 14 residues. Between the trimmed V and J ends, which lost 1 base and 2 bases, there was a span of 9 bases. CDR1 is SGHRS, CDR2 YFSETQ, per germline. CDR3 region: CASSLPPAQETQYF. Written as DNA, the CDR3 is TGCGCCAGCAGCTTGCCCCCAGCTCAAGAGACCCAGTACTTC. The full variable domain, with the rest looked up from reference TRBV5-1 and TRBJ2-5, is KAGVTQTPRYLIKTRGQQVTLSCSPISGHRSVSWYQQTPGQGLQFLFEYFSETQRNKGNFPGRFSGRQFSNSRSEMNVSTLELGDSALYLCASSLPPAQETQYFGPGTRLLVL.

The chain employs TRBV6-9 and TRBJ2-7, with 9 bases that match TRBD1. This CDR3 region has 14 residues. V was pared by 3 bases and J by 5 bases, with 5 bases of the junction left unmatched. Germline assignment: CDR1 MNHGY and CDR2 SVAAGI. CDR3 DNA sequence: TGTGCCAGCAGTTACGGGACAGGGAAGGACGAGCAGTACTTC. Translated: CASSYGTGKDEQYF.

The chain recombines TRBV20-1 with TRBJ1-6; tentatively, D is TRBD1 (5 bases). Germline CDR1 reads DFQATT; CDR2 reads SNEGSKA (reference sequence). Trimming took 0 bases from V and 16 from J, leaving 10 bases between them. This CDR3 is 11 amino acids long. In DNA, the CDR3 is TGCAGTGCTAGAGATTCCGGGGGTCTCCACTTT. It is translated as CSARDSGGLHF.

The J gene is TRBJ2-5, the V gene TRBV18, with TRBD1 identical over 7 bases. Germline values: CDR1 KGHSH, CDR2 LQKENI. There are 14 residues in the CDR3. J gave up 7 bases and V 6 bases, and 11 bases lay outside the gene matches. The CDR3 protein is CASSDRPDRGTQYF. As DNA, the CDR3 is TGTGCCAGCTCGGACAGGCCTGATAGGGGGACCCAGTACTTC.

The CDR3 DNA reads TGCGCCAGCAGCCAAGGGGACAGGGCCTATGGCTACACCTTC. This gives the protein CASSQGDRAYGYTF. This chain uses TRBV4-1 with TRBJ1-2; 9 bases align to TRBD1. With V trimmed by 1 base and J by 4 bases, 1 base remained unmatched. Germline V gene sequence: CDR1 MGHRA, CDR2 YSYEKL. The CDR3 runs to 14 residues.

The chain recombines TRBV5-1 with TRBJ1-1, with a possible D match to TRBD1 (6 bases). The CDR3 is 15 residues long. Per the germline V gene, CDR1 is SGHRS and CDR2 is YFSETQ. The V end was cut by 5 bases, the J end by 0 bases, with 14 bases between. The CDR3 sequence is CASRFQQGLNTEAFF. The CDR3 DNA sequence: TGCGCCAGCAGATTCCAACAGGGATTGAACACTGAAGCTTTCTTT.

This chain joins TRBV7-2 and TRBJ2-3; 8 nucleotides align to TRBD2. Germline-derived CDR1 and CDR2 are SGHTA and FQGNSA. The CDR3 runs to 17 residues. Losses at the gene ends were 1 base for V and 7 bases for J; bases not matched to a gene: 13. In nucleotides, the CDR3 is TGTGCCAGCAGCTTAGAGTATGGAGGGACTAGAGGATATACGCAGTATTTT. Its translation is CASSLEYGGTRGYTQYF.

The V and J genes are TRBV28 and TRBJ2-5; 11 bases are a match to TRBD2. With 3 bases clipped from V and 7 bases from J, the junction kept 7 bases outside the gene matches. This CDR3 comprises 15 residues. From germline, CDR1 is MDHEN and CDR2 SYDVKM. CDR3 protein: CASSLGSGRGGTQYF. CDR3 in DNA: TGTGCCAGCAGTTTGGGTAGCGGGAGGGGGGGGACCCAGTACTTC.

The chain uses TRBV6-1 and TRBJ1-5; D possibly corresponds to TRBD1 (6 bases). The CDR3 is 14 residues long. Trimming stripped 5 bases from V and 5 bases from J, with 13 bases between. Germline V gene sequence: CDR1 MNHNS, CDR2 SASEGT. The CDR3: CASSRINRDQPQHF. The CDR3 DNA is TGTGCCAGCAGTCGGATCAACAGGGATCAGCCCCAGCATTTT.